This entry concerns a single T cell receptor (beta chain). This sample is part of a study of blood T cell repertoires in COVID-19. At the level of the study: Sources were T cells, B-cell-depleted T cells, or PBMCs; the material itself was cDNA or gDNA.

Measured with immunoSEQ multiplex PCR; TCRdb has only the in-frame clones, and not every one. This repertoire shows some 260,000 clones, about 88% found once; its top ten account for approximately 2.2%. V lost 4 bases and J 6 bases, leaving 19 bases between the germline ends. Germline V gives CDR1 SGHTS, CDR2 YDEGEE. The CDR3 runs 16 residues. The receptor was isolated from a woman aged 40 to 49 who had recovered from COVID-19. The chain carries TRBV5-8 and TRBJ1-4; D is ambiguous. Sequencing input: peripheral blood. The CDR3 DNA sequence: TGTGCCAGCAGCCCTCTGGCTGCCTCCGGGTATGAAAAACTGTTTTTT. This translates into CASSPLAASGYEKLFF.